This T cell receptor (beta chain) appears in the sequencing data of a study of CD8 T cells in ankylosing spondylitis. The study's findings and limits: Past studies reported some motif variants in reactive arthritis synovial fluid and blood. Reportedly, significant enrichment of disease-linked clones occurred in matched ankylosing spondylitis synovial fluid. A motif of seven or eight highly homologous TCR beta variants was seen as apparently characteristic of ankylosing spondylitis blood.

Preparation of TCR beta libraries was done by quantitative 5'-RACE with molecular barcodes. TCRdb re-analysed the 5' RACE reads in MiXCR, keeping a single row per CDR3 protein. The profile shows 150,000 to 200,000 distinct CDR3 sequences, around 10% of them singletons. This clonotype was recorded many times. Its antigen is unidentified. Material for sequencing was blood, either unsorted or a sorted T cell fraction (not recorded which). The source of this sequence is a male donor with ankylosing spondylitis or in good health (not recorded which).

The CDR3 DNA reads TGCGCCAGCAGCCGATCGAGCGGGGAAGAGACCCAGTACTTC. This sequence encodes CASSRSSGEETQYF. The chain is built from TRBV5-1 and TRBJ2-5, with 7 bases identical to TRBD2. Germline CDR1 reads SGHRS; CDR2 reads YFSETQ. There are 14 residues in the CDR3. V shed 4 bases and J 3 bases; nucleotides not matched to a gene: 6.